These T cell receptor beta chains were read from a single sample in a study of blood T cell repertoires in COVID-19. Measured with immunoSEQ multiplex PCR; TCRdb has only the in-frame clones, and not every one. The table shows 75,000 to 85,000 clones, with 70% to 90% occurring only once. Material for sequencing was peripheral blood. These receptors were taken from a man between 60 and 75 years old with COVID-19, enrolled during active disease. Each CDR3 is given with its conserved first and last residue. The D gene is left open where the match is weak. Size values are once, few and many counts, or a class for expanded clones, and some rows have none.

V: TRBV4-1; J: TRBJ2-1; D: .; size: .; DNA: TGCGCCAGCAGCCAAGATGAGACTAGGACCAATGAGCAGTTCTTC; CDR3: CASSQDETRTNEQFF
V: TRBV29-1; J: TRBJ2-7; D: .; size: .; DNA: TGCAGCGCCGAACTCGGGCTTTATAACGGGGACGAGCAGTACTTC; CDR3: CSAELGLYNGDEQYF
V: TRBV6-5; J: TRBJ1-2; D: .; size: .; DNA: TGTGCCTCTGGGCAGGGTTTGCCCGGCTACACCTTC; CDR3: CASGQGLPGYTF
V: TRBV2; J: TRBJ2-5; D: TRBD2; size: .; DNA: TGTGCCAGCAGTGGAAGCGGGGGGTCCCAAGAGACCCAGTACTTC; CDR3: CASSGSGGSQETQYF
V: TRBV12-3/TRBV12-4; J: TRBJ1-5; D: .; size: .; DNA: TGTGCCAGCAGTATCCCTCGTCAGCCCCAGCATTTT; CDR3: CASSIPRQPQHF
V: TRBV29-1; J: TRBJ2-1; D: TRBD2; size: .; DNA: TGCAGCGTTGAAAACGCGGGAGGGGAGAACAATGAGCAGTTCTTC; CDR3: CSVENAGGENNEQFF
V: TRBV12-5; J: TRBJ2-7; D: .; size: .; DNA: TGTGCTAGTGGTTTTACCCCAAAGGGGTTCGAGCAGTACTTC; CDR3: CASGFTPKGFEQYF
V: TRBV7-9; J: TRBJ2-7; D: TRBD2; size: few; DNA: TGTGCCAGCGCGACCGGGACTAGAGTCTACGAGCAGTACTTC; CDR3: CASATGTRVYEQYF
V: TRBV10-3; J: TRBJ1-6; D: .; size: .; DNA: TGTGCCACTACTGATGGGAGAGGGTCTCAAGCTAACTCACCCCTCCACTTT; CDR3: CATTDGRGSQANSPLHF
V: TRBV9; J: TRBJ2-1; D: .; size: .; DNA: TGTGCCAGCAGCGCGGTGCCGGGGGTTCATGAGCAGTTCTTC; CDR3: CASSAVPGVHEQFF
V: TRBV30; J: TRBJ1-5; D: .; size: .; DNA: TGTGCTTGGAGTCACAGGGATGATCAGCCCCAGCATTTT; CDR3: CAWSHRDDQPQHF
V: TRBV12-5; J: TRBJ2-3; D: .; size: .; DNA: TGTGCTAGTGGTCAGCCCCGGACGGGGGGCACAGATACGCAGTATTTT; CDR3: CASGQPRTGGTDTQYF
V: TRBV24-1; J: TRBJ2-5; D: .; size: .; DNA: TGTGCCACCAGTGATGCGCGCGAGGGGGTGGAGACCCAGTACTTC; CDR3: CATSDAREGVETQYF
V: TRBV29-1; J: TRBJ2-7; D: .; size: .; DNA: TGCAGCGTGGAAGGACACTACGAGCAGTACTTC; CDR3: CSVEGHYEQYF
V: TRBV9; J: TRBJ1-2; D: TRBD1; size: .; DNA: TGTGCCAGCAGCGCCGGGACAGCTTTTAACTATGGCTACACCTTC; CDR3: CASSAGTAFNYGYTF
V: TRBV25-1; J: TRBJ2-7; D: TRBD1; size: .; DNA: TGTGCCAGCAGTGAATCTCAGACAGGGGGCGAAGTAAACGAGCAGTACTTC; CDR3: CASSESQTGGEVNEQYF
V: TRBV5-1; J: TRBJ1-5; D: TRBD1; size: .; DNA: TGCGCCAGCAGTCCTGGACAGGGCGGCAATCAGCCCCAGCATTTT; CDR3: CASSPGQGGNQPQHF
V: TRBV3-1/TRBV3-2; J: TRBJ1-1; D: TRBD1; size: .; DNA: TGTGCCAGCGGGACAGGAGTCCAGACGGCAAACACTGAAGCTTTCTTT; CDR3: CASGTGVQTANTEAFF
V: TRBV15; J: TRBJ2-7; D: TRBD1; size: .; DNA: TGTGCCACCAGCAGTACAGGGGTCACCTACGAGCAGTACTTC; CDR3: CATSSTGVTYEQYF
V: TRBV29-1; J: TRBJ2-5; D: TRBD2; size: .; DNA: TGCAGCGTTGAAAATGCGGGGGGGTTCCAGTACTTC; CDR3: CSVENAGGFQYF
V: TRBV15; J: TRBJ2-1; D: .; size: few; DNA: TGTGCCACCAGCAGAGAATATAAGAGCGAGCAGTTCTTC; CDR3: CATSREYKSEQFF
V: TRBV5-6; J: TRBJ2-5; D: .; size: once; DNA: TGTGCCAGCACCAACTCGGGTGGTTCGGGAGAGACCCAGTACTTC; CDR3: CASTNSGGSGETQYF
V: TRBV4-1; J: TRBJ2-1; D: .; size: .; DNA: TGCGCCAGCAGCTCACAGATTGGCGACAATGAGCAGTTCTTC; CDR3: CASSSQIGDNEQFF
V: TRBV4-1; J: TRBJ2-1; D: .; size: .; DNA: TGCGCCAGCAGCCCCGCGGACAGCCACAATGAGCAGTTCTTC; CDR3: CASSPADSHNEQFF
V: TRBV7-2; J: TRBJ1-4; D: .; size: .; DNA: TGTGCCAGCAGCTCCACAACAACTAATGAAAAACTGTTTTTT; CDR3: CASSSTTTNEKLFF
V: TRBV18; J: TRBJ2-7; D: .; size: few; DNA: TGTGCCAGCTCACCTAAACCGCGCGGCGACGAGCAGTACTTC; CDR3: CASSPKPRGDEQYF
V: TRBV11-2; J: TRBJ1-1; D: TRBD1; size: .; DNA: TGTGCCAGCAGCTTACCCCAGGGGGCGGACACTGAAGCTTTCTTT; CDR3: CASSLPQGADTEAFF
V: TRBV3-1/TRBV3-2; J: TRBJ1-4; D: .; size: .; DNA: TGTGCCAGCAGCCGTGGACAGCTTGCAACTAATGAAAAACTGTTTTTT; CDR3: CASSRGQLATNEKLFF